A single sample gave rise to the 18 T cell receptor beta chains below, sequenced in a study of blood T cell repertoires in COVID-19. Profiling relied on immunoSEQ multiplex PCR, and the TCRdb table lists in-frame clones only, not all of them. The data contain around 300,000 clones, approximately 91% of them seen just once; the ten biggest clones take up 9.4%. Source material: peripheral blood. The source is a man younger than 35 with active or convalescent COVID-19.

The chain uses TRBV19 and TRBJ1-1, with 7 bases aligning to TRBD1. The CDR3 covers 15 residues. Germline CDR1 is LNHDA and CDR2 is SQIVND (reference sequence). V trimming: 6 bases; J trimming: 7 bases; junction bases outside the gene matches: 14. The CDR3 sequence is CASRLSSTGYSEAFF. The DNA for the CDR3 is TGTGCCAGTAGACTGTCGTCGACAGGGTATAGTGAAGCTTTCTTT.

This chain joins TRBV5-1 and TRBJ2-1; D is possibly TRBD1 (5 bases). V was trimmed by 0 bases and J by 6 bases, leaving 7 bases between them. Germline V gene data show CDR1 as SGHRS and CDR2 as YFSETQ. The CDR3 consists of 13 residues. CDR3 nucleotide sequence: TGCGCCAGCAGCTTGGCGACAGCCAATGAGCAGTTCTTC. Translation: CASSLATANEQFF. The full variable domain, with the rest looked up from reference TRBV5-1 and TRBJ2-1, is KAGVTQTPRYLIKTRGQQVTLSCSPISGHRSVSWYQQTPGQGLQFLFEYFSETQRNKGNFPGRFSGRQFSNSRSEMNVSTLELGDSALYLCASSLATANEQFFGPGTRLTVL.

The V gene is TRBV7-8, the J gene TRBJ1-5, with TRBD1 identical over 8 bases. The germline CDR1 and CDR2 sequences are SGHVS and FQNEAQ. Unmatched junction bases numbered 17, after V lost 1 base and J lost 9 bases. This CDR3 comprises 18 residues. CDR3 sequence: CASSLDGLAGGVFGPQHF. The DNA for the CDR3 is TGTGCCAGCAGCTTAGATGGTTTGGCAGGGGGCGTATTTGGGCCCCAGCATTTT.

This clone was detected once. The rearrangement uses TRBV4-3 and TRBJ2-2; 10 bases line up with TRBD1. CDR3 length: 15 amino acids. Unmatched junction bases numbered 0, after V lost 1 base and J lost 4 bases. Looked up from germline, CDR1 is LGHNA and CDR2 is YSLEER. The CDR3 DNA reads TGCGCCAGCAGCCAAGGGACAGGGGGCACCGGGGAGCTGTTTTTT. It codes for CASSQGTGGTGELFF.

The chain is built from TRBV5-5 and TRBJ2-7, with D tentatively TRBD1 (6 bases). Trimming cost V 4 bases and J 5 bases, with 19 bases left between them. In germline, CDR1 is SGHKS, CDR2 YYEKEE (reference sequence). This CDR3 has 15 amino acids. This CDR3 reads CASSLRDRRLDEQYF. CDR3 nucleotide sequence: TGTGCCAGCAGCCTGAGAGACAGGCGGCTAGACGAGCAGTACTTC.

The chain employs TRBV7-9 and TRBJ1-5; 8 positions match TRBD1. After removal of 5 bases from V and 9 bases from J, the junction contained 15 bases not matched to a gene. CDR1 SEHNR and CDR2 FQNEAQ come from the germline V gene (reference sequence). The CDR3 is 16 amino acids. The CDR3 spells CASSNQGATTSSPQHF. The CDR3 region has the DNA TGTGCCAGCAGCAACCAGGGGGCTACAACCTCTTCGCCCCAGCATTTT.

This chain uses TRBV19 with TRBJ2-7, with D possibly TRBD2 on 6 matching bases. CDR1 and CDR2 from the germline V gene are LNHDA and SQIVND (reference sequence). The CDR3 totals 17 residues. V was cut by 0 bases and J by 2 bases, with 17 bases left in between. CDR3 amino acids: CASSIDSRRGATYEQYF. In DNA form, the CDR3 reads TGTGCCAGTAGTATAGATTCAAGGCGGGGTGCTACCTACGAGCAGTACTTC.

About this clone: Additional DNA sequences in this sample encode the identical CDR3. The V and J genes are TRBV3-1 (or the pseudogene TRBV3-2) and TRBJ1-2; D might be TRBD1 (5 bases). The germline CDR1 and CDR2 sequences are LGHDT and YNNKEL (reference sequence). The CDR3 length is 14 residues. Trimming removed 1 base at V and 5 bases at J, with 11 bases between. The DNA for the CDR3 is TGTGCCAGCAGCCAAGGTCAGGGATCTTATGGCTACACCTTC. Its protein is CASSQGQGSYGYTF.

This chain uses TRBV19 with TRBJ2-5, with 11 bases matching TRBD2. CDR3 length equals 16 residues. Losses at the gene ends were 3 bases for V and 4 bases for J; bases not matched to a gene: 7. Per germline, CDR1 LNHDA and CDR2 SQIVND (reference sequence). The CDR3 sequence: CASSMISGGASETQYF. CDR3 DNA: TGTGCCAGTAGTATGATTAGCGGGGGGGCTTCAGAGACCCAGTACTTC. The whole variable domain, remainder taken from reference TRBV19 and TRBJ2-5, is DGGITQSPKYLFRKEGQNVTLSCEQNLNHDAMYWYRQDPGQGLRLIYYSQIVNDFQKGDIAEGYSVSREKKESFPLTVTSAQKNPTAFYLCASSMISGGASETQYFGPGTRLLVL.

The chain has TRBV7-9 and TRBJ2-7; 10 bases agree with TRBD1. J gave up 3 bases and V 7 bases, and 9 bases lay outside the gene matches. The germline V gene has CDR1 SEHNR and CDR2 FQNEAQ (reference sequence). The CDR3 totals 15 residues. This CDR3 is CASTPLGTGVYEQYF. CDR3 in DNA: TGTGCCAGCACTCCCCTTGGGACAGGGGTCTACGAGCAGTACTTC.

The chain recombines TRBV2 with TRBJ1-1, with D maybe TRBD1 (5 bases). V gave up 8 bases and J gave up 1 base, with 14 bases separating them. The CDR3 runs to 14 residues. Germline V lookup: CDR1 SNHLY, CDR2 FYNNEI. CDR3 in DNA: TGTGCCAGCGTAGAAGCTGGACAGAACACTGAAGCTTTCTTT. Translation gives CASVEAGQNTEAFF. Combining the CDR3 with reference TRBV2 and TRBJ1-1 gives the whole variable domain EPEVTQTPSHQVTQMGQEVILRCVPISNHLYFYWYRQILGQKVEFLVSFYNNEISEKSEIFDDQFSVERPDGSNFTLKIRSTKLEDSAMYFCASVEAGQNTEAFFGQGTRLTVV.

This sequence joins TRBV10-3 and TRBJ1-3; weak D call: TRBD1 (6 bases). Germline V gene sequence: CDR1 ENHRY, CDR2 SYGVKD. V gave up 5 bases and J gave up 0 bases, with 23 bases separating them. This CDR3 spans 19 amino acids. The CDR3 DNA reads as TGTGCCATCAGTCGAGGTGGGGGGGCCGCGGAGCTCTCTGGAAACACCATATATTTT. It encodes CAISRGGGAAELSGNTIYF.

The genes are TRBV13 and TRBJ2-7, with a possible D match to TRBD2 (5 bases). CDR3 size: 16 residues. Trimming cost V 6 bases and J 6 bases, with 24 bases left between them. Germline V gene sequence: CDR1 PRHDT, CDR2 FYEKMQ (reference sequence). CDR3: CASRGVADGKGSEQYF. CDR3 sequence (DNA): TGTGCCAGCAGGGGCGTGGCAGATGGAAAAGGGAGCGAGCAGTACTTC.

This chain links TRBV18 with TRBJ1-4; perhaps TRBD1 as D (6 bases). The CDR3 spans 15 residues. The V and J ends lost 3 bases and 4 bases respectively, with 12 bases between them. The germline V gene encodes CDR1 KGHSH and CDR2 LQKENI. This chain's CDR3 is CASSPQDRLNEKLFF. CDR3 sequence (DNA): TGTGCCAGCTCACCCCAGGACAGACTTAATGAAAAACTGTTTTTT.

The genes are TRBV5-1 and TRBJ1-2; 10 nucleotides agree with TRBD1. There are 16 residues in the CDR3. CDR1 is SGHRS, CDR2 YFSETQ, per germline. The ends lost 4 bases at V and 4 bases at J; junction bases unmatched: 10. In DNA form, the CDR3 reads TGCGCCAGCAGCCTTTCGGGGACAGGGGTCCCCTATGGCTACACCTTC. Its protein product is CASSLSGTGVPYGYTF.

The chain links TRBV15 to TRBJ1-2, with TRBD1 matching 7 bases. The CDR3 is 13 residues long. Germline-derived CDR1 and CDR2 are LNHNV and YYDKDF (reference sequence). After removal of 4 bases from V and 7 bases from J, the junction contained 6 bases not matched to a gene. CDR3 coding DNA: TGTGCCACCAGCATAACAGGGGCGGGTGGCTACACCTTC. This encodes CATSITGAGGYTF.

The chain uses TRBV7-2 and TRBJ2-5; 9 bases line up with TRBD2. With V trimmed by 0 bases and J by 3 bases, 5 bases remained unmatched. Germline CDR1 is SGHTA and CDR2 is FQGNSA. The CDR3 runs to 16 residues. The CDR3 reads CASSLARGGAEETQYF. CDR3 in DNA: TGTGCCAGCAGCTTAGCCCGCGGGGGGGCTGAAGAGACCCAGTACTTC.

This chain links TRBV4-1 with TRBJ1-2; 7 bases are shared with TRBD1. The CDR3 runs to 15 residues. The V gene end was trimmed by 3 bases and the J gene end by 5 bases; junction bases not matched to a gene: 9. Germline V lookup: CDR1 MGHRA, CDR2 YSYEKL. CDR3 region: CASSHPPTGEYGYTF. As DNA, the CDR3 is TGCGCCAGCAGCCACCCCCCCACAGGGGAGTATGGCTACACCTTC.